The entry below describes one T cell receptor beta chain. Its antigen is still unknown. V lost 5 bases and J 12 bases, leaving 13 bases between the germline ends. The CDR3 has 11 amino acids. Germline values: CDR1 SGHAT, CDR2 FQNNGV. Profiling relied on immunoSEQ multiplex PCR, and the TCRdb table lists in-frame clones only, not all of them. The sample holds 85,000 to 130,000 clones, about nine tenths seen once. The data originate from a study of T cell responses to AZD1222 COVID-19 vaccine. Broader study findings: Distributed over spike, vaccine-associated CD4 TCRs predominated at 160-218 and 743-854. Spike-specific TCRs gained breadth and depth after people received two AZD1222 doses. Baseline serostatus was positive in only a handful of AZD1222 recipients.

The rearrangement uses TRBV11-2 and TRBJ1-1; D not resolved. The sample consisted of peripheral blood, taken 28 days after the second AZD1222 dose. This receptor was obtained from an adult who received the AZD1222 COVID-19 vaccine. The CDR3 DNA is TGTGCCAGCAGCCGGACGAGGAAAACTTTCTTT. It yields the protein CASSRTRKTFF.